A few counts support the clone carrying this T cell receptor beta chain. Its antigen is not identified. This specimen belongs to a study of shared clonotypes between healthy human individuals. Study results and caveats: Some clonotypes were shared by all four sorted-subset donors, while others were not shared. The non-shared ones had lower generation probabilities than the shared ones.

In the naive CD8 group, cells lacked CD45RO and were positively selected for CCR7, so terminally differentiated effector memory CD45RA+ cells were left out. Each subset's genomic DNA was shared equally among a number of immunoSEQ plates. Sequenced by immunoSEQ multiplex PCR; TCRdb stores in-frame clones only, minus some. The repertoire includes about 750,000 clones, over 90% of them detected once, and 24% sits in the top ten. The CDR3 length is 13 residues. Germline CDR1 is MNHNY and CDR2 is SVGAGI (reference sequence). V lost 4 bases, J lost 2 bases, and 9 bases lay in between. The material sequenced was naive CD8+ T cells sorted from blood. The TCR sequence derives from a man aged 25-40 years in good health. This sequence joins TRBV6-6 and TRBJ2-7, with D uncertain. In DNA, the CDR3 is TGTGCCAGCAGTTTGCGGCCCGCCTACGAGCAGTACTTC. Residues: CASSLRPAYEQYF.